This entry describes one T cell receptor beta chain. The specificity of this receptor is unknown. One junction end does not reproduce the germline sequence, and a read error may be involved. The CDR3 measures 14 amino acids from cysteine to phenylalanine. Of the read, only the CDR3 DNA is kept; its 42 bases are in frame from base 1. The germline V gene provides CDR1 SGDLS and CDR2 YYNGEE. Flow cytometry had shown CD8+CD57+ cell expansion in the patients selected for sequencing. Every patient had severe acquired aplastic anemia, diagnosed using the International Study of Aplastic Anemia and Agranulocytosis and Camitta criteria. Patients had received no therapy at the time of blood sampling. The study deep-sequenced TCR repertoires of sorted CD4+ and CD8+ blood T cells from severe aplastic anemia patients and healthy subjects. Patients were enrolled in the USA under clinicaltrials.gov protocols 00001620, 01623167, 00001397, 00071045, 00081523 and 00961064. Ficoll-Paque density gradient centrifugation was used to isolate peripheral blood mononuclear cells. Before DNA extraction, CD4+ and CD8+ T cells were sorted with FACS or magnetic beads.

These data originate in a study of CD8+CD57+ T cells in acquired aplastic anemia (dated by TCRdb to the late 2010s). General notes on the study: Extracted DNA from sorted CD4+ and CD8+ cells averaged approximately 3 ug, ranging from about 0.19 to 30 ug. CD8+CD57+ expansion was defined as a frequency above the mean frequency observed in healthy subjects.

Study-wide conclusions, independent of this receptor: No significant difference in CD8+ Simpson's diversity was found between patients and healthy controls (P=0.060). Around 27 CD8+ CDR3 sequences were found in both patients and controls but appeared to be highly expressed in patients and within the immunodominant clones of the patients.

Profiling of TCR beta VDJ combinations and CDR3 sequences used genomic DNA as the template. TCR repertoire sequencing was run on an Illumina HiSeq 2000. The original pipeline was this. TRBV/TRBJ rearrangement plots, CDR3 size and DJ length profiles, and Simpson's diversity index were used to evaluate the repertoires. The immunodominant clone was defined as the most abundant DNA sequence in deep sequencing data. CDR3 amino acid sequences were screened for sharing across subjects and were compared with published repertoires and the VDJdb database. Using fastp trimming at Q25 and MiXCR clonotype assembly, TCRdb reanalyzed the public sequencing data and kept in-frame beta chains. Entries that share a CDR3 protein sequence are merged under the most common genes and DNA. The authors' filters were not applied to this entry. In this sample the table shows approximately 470,000 distinct CDR3 sequences, over 25% of which occur a single time. Around 0.82% of the sample is taken by the ten largest.

The TCR originated in a human donor with aplastic anemia. This sequence uses TRBV9 and TRBJ1-2; the junction holds 9 bases that match TRBD1. The sample taken for sequencing was sorted CD4+, CD8+, or CD8+CD57+ T cells (not recorded which) from PBMCs. The encoded CDR3 is CAGSGNRGRPGYTF. The DNA sequence follows: TGTGCCGGCAGCGGGAACAGGGGGCGCCCTGGCTACACCTTC.